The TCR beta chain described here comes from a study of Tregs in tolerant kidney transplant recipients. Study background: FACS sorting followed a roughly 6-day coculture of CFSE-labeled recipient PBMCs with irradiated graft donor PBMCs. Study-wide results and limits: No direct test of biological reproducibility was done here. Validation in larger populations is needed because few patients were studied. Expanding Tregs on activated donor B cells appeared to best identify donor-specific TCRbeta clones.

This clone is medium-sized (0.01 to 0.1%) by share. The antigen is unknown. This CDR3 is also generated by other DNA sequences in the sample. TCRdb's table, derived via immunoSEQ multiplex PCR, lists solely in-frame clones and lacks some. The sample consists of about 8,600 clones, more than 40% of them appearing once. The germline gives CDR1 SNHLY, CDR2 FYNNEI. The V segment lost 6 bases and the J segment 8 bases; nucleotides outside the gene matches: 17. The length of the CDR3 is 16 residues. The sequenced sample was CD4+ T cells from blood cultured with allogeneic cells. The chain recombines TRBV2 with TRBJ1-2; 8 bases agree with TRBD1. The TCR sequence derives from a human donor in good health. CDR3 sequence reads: CASRRTGSSGTGGYTF. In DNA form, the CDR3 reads TGTGCCAGCAGAAGGACAGGGTCCTCAGGTACTGGGGGCTACACCTTC.